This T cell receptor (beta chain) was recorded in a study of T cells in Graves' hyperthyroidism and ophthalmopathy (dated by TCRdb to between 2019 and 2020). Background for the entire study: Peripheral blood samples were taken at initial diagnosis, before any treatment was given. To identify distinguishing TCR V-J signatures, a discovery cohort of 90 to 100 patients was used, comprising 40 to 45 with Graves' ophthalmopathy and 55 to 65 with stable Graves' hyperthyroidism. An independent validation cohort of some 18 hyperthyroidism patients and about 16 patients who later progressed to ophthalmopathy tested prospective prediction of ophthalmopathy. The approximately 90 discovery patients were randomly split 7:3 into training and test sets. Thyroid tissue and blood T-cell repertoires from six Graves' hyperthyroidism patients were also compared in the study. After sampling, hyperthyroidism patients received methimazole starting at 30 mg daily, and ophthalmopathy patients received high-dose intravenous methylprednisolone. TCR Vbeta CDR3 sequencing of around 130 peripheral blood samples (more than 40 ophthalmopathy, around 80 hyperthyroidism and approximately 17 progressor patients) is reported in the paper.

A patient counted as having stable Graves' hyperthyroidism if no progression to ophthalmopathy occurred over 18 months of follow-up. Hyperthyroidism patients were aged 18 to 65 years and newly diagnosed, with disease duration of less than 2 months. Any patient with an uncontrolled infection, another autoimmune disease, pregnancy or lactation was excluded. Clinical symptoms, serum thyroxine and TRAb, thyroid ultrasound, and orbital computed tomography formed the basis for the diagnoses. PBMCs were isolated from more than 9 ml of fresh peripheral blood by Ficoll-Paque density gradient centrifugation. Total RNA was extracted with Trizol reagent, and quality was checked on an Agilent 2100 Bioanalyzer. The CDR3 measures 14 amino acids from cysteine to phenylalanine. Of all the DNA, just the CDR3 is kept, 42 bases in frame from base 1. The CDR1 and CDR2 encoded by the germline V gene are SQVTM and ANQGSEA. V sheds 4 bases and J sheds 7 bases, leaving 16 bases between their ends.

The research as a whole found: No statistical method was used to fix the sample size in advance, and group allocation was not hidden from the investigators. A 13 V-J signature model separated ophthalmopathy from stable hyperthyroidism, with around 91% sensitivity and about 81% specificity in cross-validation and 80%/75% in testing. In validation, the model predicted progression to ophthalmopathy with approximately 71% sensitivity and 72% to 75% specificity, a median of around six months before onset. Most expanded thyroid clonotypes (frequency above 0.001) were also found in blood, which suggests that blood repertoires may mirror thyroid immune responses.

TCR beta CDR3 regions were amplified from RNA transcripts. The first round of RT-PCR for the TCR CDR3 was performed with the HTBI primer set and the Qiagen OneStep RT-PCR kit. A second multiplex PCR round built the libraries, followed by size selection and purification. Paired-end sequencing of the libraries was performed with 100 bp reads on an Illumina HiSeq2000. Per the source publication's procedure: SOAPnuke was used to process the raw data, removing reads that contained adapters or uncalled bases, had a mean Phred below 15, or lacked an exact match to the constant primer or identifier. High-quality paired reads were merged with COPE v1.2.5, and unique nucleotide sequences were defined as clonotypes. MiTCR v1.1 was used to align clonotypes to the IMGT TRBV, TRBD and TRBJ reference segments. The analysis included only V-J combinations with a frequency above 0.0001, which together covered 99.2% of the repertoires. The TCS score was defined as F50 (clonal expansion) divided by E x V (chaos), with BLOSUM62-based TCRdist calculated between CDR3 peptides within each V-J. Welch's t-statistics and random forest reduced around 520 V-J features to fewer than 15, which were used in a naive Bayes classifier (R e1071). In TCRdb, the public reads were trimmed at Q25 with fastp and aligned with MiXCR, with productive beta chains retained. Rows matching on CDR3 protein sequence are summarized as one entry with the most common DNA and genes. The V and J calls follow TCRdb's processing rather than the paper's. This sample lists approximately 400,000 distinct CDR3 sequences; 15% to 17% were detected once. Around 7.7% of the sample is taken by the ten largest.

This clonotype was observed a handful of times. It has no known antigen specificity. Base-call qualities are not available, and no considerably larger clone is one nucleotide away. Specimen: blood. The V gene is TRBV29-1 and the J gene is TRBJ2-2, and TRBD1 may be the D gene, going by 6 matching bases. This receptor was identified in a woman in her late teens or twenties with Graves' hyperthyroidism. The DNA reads TGCAGCGTTGGGAAGACAGGACCGTACGGGGAGCTGTTTTTT. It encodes CSVGKTGPYGELFF.